This TCR beta chain was obtained from a study of a mutant IDH1 vaccine in newly diagnosed glioma (dated by TCRdb to the early 2020s). A note on the overall study: In the chemotherapy-containing groups, vaccination started alongside temozolomide cycles, whereas in patients who had radiotherapy alone it started 4-6 weeks after radiotherapy. Peripheral blood was collected at six visits: V03 (baseline), V05, V07, V10, V12 and V13. Before enrollment, most patients had been given radiochemotherapy with temozolomide as standard therapy, while the rest had received either radiotherapy alone or temozolomide alone. The week-35 safety follow-up took place at visit V12, and the week-47 end of study took place at visit V13. The approximately 33 treated patients were about 60% male and about 38% female, with a mean age of approximately 40 years. For exploratory analyses, longitudinal TCRB deep sequencing was carried out in about 25 treated patients wherever samples were available. General findings and caveats noted by the study authors: Vaccine-induced immune responses across multiple MHC alleles were detected in roughly 94% of patients. The authors noted that analyses of patient blood samples could not be reproduced because of sample limitations. PBMC samples for TCRB deep sequencing were selected based on availability. Pseudoprogression seemed to be unrelated to changes in the top peripheral T cell clonotypes found by TCRB sequencing.

With regard to this clone: The clone's antigen remains unknown. No base qualities exist here, and no much larger clone lies one base off it.

CDR1 and CDR2, looked up from the germline V gene, are SGHTA and FQGNSA. The CDR3 numbers 15 residues from cysteine through phenylalanine. Left in the record is the CDR3 DNA by itself, 45 bases read in frame from the first base. Relative to germline, V is 4 bases shorter and J is 4 bases shorter, with 16 bases between their ends. The time point tag for this specimen amounts to: week 47, end of study. Each vaccine dose, consisting of 300 ug of a 20-mer mutant IDH1 peptide in Montanide, was administered subcutaneously with topical imiquimod. Patients received eight vaccinations in weeks 1, 3, 5, 7, 11, 15, 19 and 23, corresponding to visits V03 through V10. All donors had newly diagnosed IDH1-mutant astrocytomas of WHO grade 3 or 4 that showed loss of nuclear ATRX. The samples were drawn from NOA16, a multicentre, single-arm, open-label phase I trial in Germany that tested a mutant IDH1 peptide vaccine in humans for the first time. The DNeasy Blood and Tissue Kit was used to extract genomic DNA from EDTA blood for TCRB sequencing.

Library preparation employed the immunoSEQ multiplex PCR assay. Rearranged TCR beta chain sequences were amplified with the hsTCRB Kit following the manufacturer's protocol. Sequencing of TCRB libraries was carried out on an Illumina MiSeq. In the paper's pipeline: Demultiplexing, trimming and gene mapping were performed with the kit vendor's proprietary platform. TCRdb retrieved this table from immuneACCESS and kept in-frame rearrangements only. Not all clones are present; in checked studies, unresolved V genes account for under half, and no reason is known for the remainder. The DNA was the basis for D and trimming; V, J and clone size are from that table. A total of 77,000 or so clones appear in this sample, 75% to 90% of them only once. The top ten hold 5% to 6.5% of the sample.

Sequenced material: PBMCs, taken from a glioma patient whose treatment included an IDH1 peptide vaccine. The clonotype comes from a man between 40 and 49 years old with glioma. This chain joins TRBV7-2 to TRBJ2-5; 7 matching bases give a weak D call of TRBD2. The nucleotide sequence reads TGTGCCAGCAGCTCTGGAGGGGGGGCCCTAGAGACCCAGTACTTC. Translated, it reads CASSSGGGALETQYF.